These 18 T cell receptor beta chains were sequenced from one sample in a study of CD8+CD57+ T cells in acquired aplastic anemia. Researchers used genomic DNA as the template to profile TCR beta VDJ and CDR3. One entry per CDR3 protein, called by TCRdb with MiXCR from the reads. The sample gives about 130,000 distinct CDR3 sequences, about 48% of which show up once; roughly 2.7% is in the top ten. The sample consisted of sorted CD4+, CD8+, or CD8+CD57+ T cells (not recorded which) from PBMCs. All receptors come from a human donor in good health, serving as a control.

J is TRBJ1-6 and V is TRBV19, with 9 bases matching TRBD1. V was clipped by 10 bases and J by 0 bases; unmatched bases: 7. Germline V gene lookup returns CDR1 LNHDA and CDR2 SQIVND (reference sequence). This CDR3 comprises 16 residues. CDR3 DNA sequence: TGTGCCACGGTGGGACAGGGCAGCTCCTATAATTCACCCCTCCACTTT. As protein: CATVGQGSSYNSPLHF.

The chain carries TRBV15 and TRBJ2-7; 7 nucleotides match TRBD1. Germline CDR1 LNHNV, CDR2 YYDKDF (reference sequence). The ends lost 0 bases at V and 3 bases at J; junction bases unmatched: 2. The CDR3 sequence is 14 residues long. The CDR3 region has the DNA TGTGCCACCAGCAGAGAGGGGACAGACTACGAGCAGTACTTC. Protein sequence: CATSREGTDYEQYF.

The J gene is TRBJ2-7, the V gene TRBV19; D call uncertain. The germline V gene encodes CDR1 LNHDA and CDR2 SQIVND (reference sequence). V lost 5 bases, J lost 4 bases, and 9 bases lay in between. This CDR3 is built from 12 residues. The CDR3 coding sequence is TGTGCCAGTAGTCCCAGTGAGTACGAGCAGTACTTC. Encoded protein: CASSPSEYEQYF. Using reference TRBV19 and TRBJ2-7 for the parts outside the CDR3, the full variable domain is DGGITQSPKYLFRKEGQNVTLSCEQNLNHDAMYWYRQDPGQGLRLIYYSQIVNDFQKGDIAEGYSVSREKKESFPLTVTSAQKNPTAFYLCASSPSEYEQYFGPGTRLTVT.

The rearrangement uses TRBV20-1 and TRBJ1-6, with TRBD1 matching over 8 bases. V shed 0 bases, J shed 7 bases, and the junction held 11 bases outside the gene matches. The CDR3 consists of 17 residues. CDR1 and CDR2 from the germline V gene are DFQATT and SNEGSKA (reference sequence). DNA of the CDR3: TGCAGTGCTAGAGAATCTCGGGGGACAGGCCTAAATTCACCCCTCCACTTT. This gives the protein CSARESRGTGLNSPLHF.

The rearrangement links TRBV25-1 to TRBJ1-3, with D uncertain. The V end was cut by 4 bases, the J end by 1 base, with 17 bases between. The length of the CDR3 is 17 residues. CDR1 and CDR2 (germline): MGHDK, SYGVNS. CDR3 in amino acids: CASSAPKIIGSGNTIYF. Written as DNA, the CDR3 is TGTGCCAGCAGTGCACCTAAAATCATCGGGTCTGGAAACACCATATATTTT.

This clonotype was observed once. At one boundary the junction diverges from the germline segment, which might be a read error. The genes are TRBV6-5 and TRBJ1-6; no clear D gene. Germline CDR1 is MNHEY and CDR2 is SVGAGI. The CDR3 contains 16 residues. CDR3 sequence: CASRYSWTAYNSPLHF. The CDR3 DNA reads as TGTGCCAGCCGTTACTCGTGGACGGCCTATAATTCACCCCTCCACTTT.

Comment on this clonotype: A much more abundant neighbour one base away suggests this may be a read error. The genes are TRBV7-2 and TRBJ1-1; D is uncertain. This CDR3 spans 11 amino acids. Germline values: CDR1 SGHTA, CDR2 FQGNSA. The CDR3 region is CASRENAEAFF. CDR3 coding DNA: TGTGCCAGCAGGGAGAACGCTGAAGCTTTCTTT.

The chain links TRBV2 to TRBJ1-2, with 9 bases lining up with TRBD1. The CDR3 is made up of 13 amino acids. V gave up 6 bases and J gave up 3 bases; unmatched junction bases: 2. Germline CDR1 is SNHLY and CDR2 is FYNNEI. CDR3 in amino acids: CASSGDRDYGYTF. CDR3 in DNA: TGTGCCAGCAGCGGGGACAGGGACTATGGCTACACCTTC.

This clonotype was seen ten or more times. The V and J genes are TRBV20-1 and TRBJ2-1, with 9 bases aligning to TRBD2. V lost 2 bases, J lost 8 bases, and 16 bases stayed unmatched. CDR1 is DFQATT, CDR2 SNEGSKA, per germline (reference sequence). This CDR3 is built from 17 residues. The CDR3 is CSARPLGGSGGRDEQFF. The CDR3 nucleotides read TGCAGTGCTAGACCCCTCGGTGGTAGCGGGGGACGCGATGAGCAGTTCTTC.

Many counts were recorded for this clonotype. The rearrangement links TRBV2 to TRBJ2-7, with no clear D. The CDR3 sequence is 12 residues long. The V and J ends lost 7 bases and 4 bases respectively, with 11 bases between them. The germline gives CDR1 SNHLY, CDR2 FYNNEI. CDR3 region: CASTRSSYEQYF. CDR3 nucleotides: TGTGCCAGCACTAGGTCATCTTACGAGCAGTACTTC.

At least ten counts were recorded for this clonotype. The J gene is TRBJ1-6, the V gene TRBV12-3 or TRBV12-4; maybe TRBD1 (6 bases). Trimming removed 7 bases at V and 11 bases at J, with 12 bases between. This CDR3 spans 12 amino acids. CDR3 nucleotide sequence: TGTGCCAGCAAACAGGGACCGGCACCCCTCCACTTT. Translated, it gives CASKQGPAPLHF.

The chain uses TRBV7-2 and TRBJ2-7; D is unresolved. The length of the CDR3 is 13 residues. Germline CDR1 and CDR2: SGHTA and FQGNSA. V lost 5 bases, J lost 3 bases, and 11 bases lay in between. The CDR3 sequence is CASSLDPGYEQYF. CDR3 DNA: TGTGCCAGCAGCCTCGACCCGGGCTACGAGCAGTACTTC.

J is TRBJ2-2 and V is TRBV10-3, with D possibly TRBD1 on 5 matching bases. This CDR3 has 14 amino acids. V dropped 10 bases and J dropped 2 bases, with 14 bases sitting between them. Germline V CDR1 and CDR2: ENHRY, SYGVKD. CDR3 sequence reads: CATTEGVNTGELFF. Here the CDR3 DNA reads TGTGCCACCACAGAAGGGGTCAACACCGGGGAGCTGTTTTTT.

The count of this clonotype is one. This sequence joins TRBV13 and TRBJ2-7; TRBD2 agrees at 11 bases. From germline, CDR1 is PRHDT and CDR2 FYEKMQ (reference sequence). The V and J ends lost 2 bases and 7 bases, in that order; junction bases with no gene match: 7. The CDR3 loop spans 15 amino acids. The CDR3 DNA reads as TGTGCCAGCAGCTTAAACTCGCTAGCGGGGGGTGAGCAGTACGTC. This sequence encodes CASSLNSLAGGEQYV.

This clonotype was seen more than once but under ten times. This sequence joins TRBV24-1 and TRBJ1-1, with 11 bases identical to TRBD1. CDR3 size: 15 residues. V was pared by 3 bases and J by 9 bases, with 8 bases of the junction left unmatched. Germline lookup yields CDR1 KGHDR and CDR2 SFDVKD. The CDR3 sequence: CATSDSRGQGVKAFF. DNA of the CDR3: TGTGCCACCAGTGATAGTAGGGGACAGGGGGTCAAAGCTTTCTTT.

V is TRBV5-1 and J is TRBJ1-2; D may be TRBD1 (6 bases). In germline, CDR1 is SGHRS, CDR2 YFSETQ. V lost 0 bases, J lost 4 bases, and 10 bases lay in between. The CDR3 sequence is 14 residues long. CDR3 coding DNA: TGCGCCAGCAGCTTGGGCAGGGGAATCTATGGCTACACCTTC. This encodes CASSLGRGIYGYTF.

The CDR3 region is CASSLRQGRNEQFF. In nucleotides, the CDR3 is TGTGCCAGCAGCTTAAGACAGGGACGCAATGAGCAGTTCTTC. V is TRBV11-1 and J is TRBJ2-1, with 7 bases aligning to TRBD1. V lost 2 bases to trimming and J lost 6 bases; unmatched junction nucleotides: 4. CDR1 SGHAT and CDR2 FQDESV come from the germline V gene (reference sequence). The CDR3 covers 14 residues.

This clonotype was recorded a few times. Mismatch with germline at one junction end may stem from a read error. The V and J genes are TRBV7-2 and TRBJ1-4; tentative D call: TRBD1 (6 bases). This CDR3 spans 15 amino acids. Germline V gene data show CDR1 as SGHTA and CDR2 as FQGNSA. The CDR3 loop reads CASSPPVGDNRKLSF. The CDR3 bases are TGTGCCAGCTCACCACCCGTGGGGGACAACCGAAAACTGTCTTTT.